The source of this TCR beta chain is a study of blood T cell repertoires in COVID-19. In the study overall: Whether acute or convalescent, the COVID-19 samples came from the United States, Italy and Spain. T cells, B-cell-depleted T cells, or PBMCs supplied cDNA or gDNA.

CDR3 length: 17 residues. The germline V and J ends were trimmed by 1 base and 0 bases, with 13 bases remaining between them. Germline CDR1 reads LNHDA; CDR2 reads SQIVND (reference sequence). As processed by the authors: Researchers report that nucleated cell counts were estimated from reference gene primer amplification. Libraries were prepared by immunoSEQ multiplex PCR; TCRdb keeps only in-frame clonotypes and omits some of them. D and trimming were read from the DNA, whereas the V and J calls and clone size are those reported in that table. The repertoire holds about 160,000 clones, with about 93% as singletons.

The chain links TRBV19 to TRBJ1-5; a weak D match, TRBD1 (5 bases). Sequenced sample: peripheral blood. This clonotype originated in a woman aged 50 to 60 with acute or convalescent COVID-19. CDR3 bases: TGTGCCAGTAGTATAGTTTCGGGGGGAGATAGCAATCAGCCCCAGCATTTT. It encodes CASSIVSGGDSNQPQHF.